Sequencing of this T cell receptor (beta chain) was carried out in a study of regulatory T cells in long-lasting Graves disease. This clonotype was detected many times. Its antigen is undetermined. Study outcomes and limitations: TCR diversity in persistent Graves' patients was below that of newly diagnosed ones.

As to time point: newly diagnosed GD, antithyroid drugs for less than 3 months. PBMC RNA served as the TCR library source. Arm-PCR of CDR3 regions and iRepertoire HTBI primers were used to build TCR beta libraries. TCRdb re-derived calls from the multiplex PCR reads in MiXCR, one entry per CDR3 protein. The sample consists of 400,000 to 550,000 distinct CDR3 sequences, just under 15% of them appearing once. Another study also made use of these data, one on T cells in Graves' hyperthyroidism and ophthalmopathy.

This receptor was obtained from a woman aged 25 to 39 with Graves disease. Here the sequenced sample was peripheral blood mononuclear cells (PBMCs), taken at new diagnosis, from a patient treated with antithyroid drugs.

DNA of the CDR3: TGTGCCAGCAGCTTATTAGGACTCACAGATACGCAGTATTTT. Protein sequence: CASSLLGLTDTQYF. This chain uses TRBV7-8 with TRBJ2-3; possible D gene TRBD2, 5 bases. In germline, CDR1 is SGHVS, CDR2 FQNEAQ. This CDR3 is built from 14 residues. Trimming shortened V by 2 bases and J by 2 bases, and 8 bases separated the two germline ends.